The 10 T cell receptor beta chains below come from one sample, sequenced in a study of a mutant IDH1 vaccine in newly diagnosed glioma (dated by TCRdb to 2020 to 2022). No antigen has been identified for these receptors. The time point label, as the study defines it: week 35, safety follow-up. Each vaccine dose was 300 ug of a 20-mer mutant IDH1 peptide in Montanide, given subcutaneously with topical imiquimod. Receptor amplification or capture employed the immunoSEQ multiplex PCR assay. Not all clones reach the TCRdb copy of this immuneACCESS table, which keeps in-frame sequences only. Checked studies attribute under half of the gap to unresolved V genes and leave the rest unexplained. The sample includes over 60,000 clones, with roughly 76% observed a single time. Of the sample, 5% to 6.5% falls within the top ten clones. Here the sequenced sample was PBMCs, taken from a glioma patient whose treatment included an IDH1 peptide vaccine. The receptors shown here come from a man aged 40-50 years with glioma.

The V call is TRBV11-2, the J call TRBJ1-3, with D possibly TRBD1 on 6 matching bases. V was cut by 2 bases and J by 2 bases, with 16 bases left in between. Germline lookup yields CDR1 SGHAT and CDR2 FQNNGV. The CDR3 is made up of 17 amino acids. This chain's CDR3 is CASSLSSQGLTGNTIYF. The CDR3 DNA reads TGTGCCAGCAGCTTAAGTAGTCAGGGGCTCACTGGAAACACCATATATTTT.

The rearrangement links TRBV5-4 to TRBJ2-3; D perhaps matches TRBD1 (5 bases). Trimming took off 1 base at V and 3 bases at J, with 12 bases between the two ends. The CDR3 covers 15 residues. Looked up from germline, CDR1 is SGHNT and CDR2 is YYREEE (reference sequence). The CDR3 region has the DNA TGTGCCAGCAGCTTGAGAACAGGCAATACAGATACGCAGTATTTT. This codes for CASSLRTGNTDTQYF.

The chain is built from TRBV27 and TRBJ2-1; D remains unclear. V was cut by 2 bases and J by 8 bases, with 13 bases left in between. The CDR3 is 14 amino acids. The germline V gene has CDR1 MNHEY and CDR2 SMNVEV (reference sequence). CDR3 in amino acids: CASSLGRPEDEQFF. The CDR3 bases are TGTGCCAGCAGTTTAGGACGCCCGGAAGATGAGCAGTTCTTC.

The V call is TRBV13, the J call TRBJ2-1, with 12 nucleotides matching TRBD2. There are 18 residues in the CDR3. Trimming cost V 1 base and J 5 bases; bases outside gene matches: 9. The germline gives CDR1 PRHDT, CDR2 FYEKMQ (reference sequence). The CDR3 loop reads CASSLVSLAGGLHNEQFF. The CDR3 DNA reads as TGTGCCAGCAGCTTAGTGTCCCTAGCGGGGGGGCTACACAATGAGCAGTTCTTC.

The J gene is TRBJ1-4, the V gene TRBV21-1. TRBV21-1 is a pseudogene segment. The CDR3 spans 13 residues. CDR3 sequence: CASSKKPNEKLFF. The CDR3 coding sequence is TGTGCCAGCAGCAAAAAGCCTAATGAAAAACTGTTTTTT.

This clone was detected once. The chain joins TRBV5-6 to TRBJ2-3, with TRBD2 matching over 11 bases. The CDR3 covers 16 residues. CDR1 SGHDT and CDR2 YYEEEE come from the germline V gene. Germline trimming cut 4 bases from V and 4 bases from J; bases unmatched to any gene: 8. The CDR3 DNA reads as TGTGCCAGCAGCCCAACTAGCGGGAGTACGGCAGATACGCAGTATTTT. As protein: CASSPTSGSTADTQYF.

The chain links TRBV9 to TRBJ2-7; D gene ambiguous. Trimming took off 0 bases at V and 0 bases at J, with 10 bases between the two ends. Per germline, CDR1 SGDLS and CDR2 YYNGEE. This CDR3 comprises 15 residues. The CDR3 sequence is CASSVAAWNSYEQYF. CDR3 nucleotide sequence: TGTGCCAGCAGCGTAGCAGCGTGGAACTCCTACGAGCAGTACTTC.

Points on this clone: Its ends do not fully match the called genes, so a read error is possible. The J gene is TRBJ2-2, the V gene TRBV7-7, with D unclear. CDR3 length equals 15 residues. Germline CDR1 SSHAT, CDR2 FNYEAQ (reference sequence). CDR3 nucleotide sequence: TGTGCTAGCAGCTTGTCAGCTACCTTCACCGGGGAGCTGTTTTTT. This codes for CASSLSATFTGELFF.

The chain has TRBV7-9 and TRBJ2-7; a possible D gene is TRBD2 (7 bases). Germline V CDR1 and CDR2: SEHNR, FQNEAQ (reference sequence). The CDR3 is made up of 15 amino acids. Trimming cost V 5 bases and J 2 bases, with 16 bases left between them. The CDR3 sequence is CASSHGGAHPYEQYF. CDR3 DNA sequence: TGTGCCAGCAGCCATGGGGGGGCTCATCCCTACGAGCAGTACTTC.

The rearrangement uses TRBV10-3 and TRBJ1-2, with 7 bases lining up with TRBD1. V lost 6 bases, J lost 7 bases, and 5 bases stayed unmatched. This CDR3 comprises 12 residues. Germline CDR1 is ENHRY and CDR2 is SYGVKD. CDR3 protein: CAIRTDRAGYTF. The CDR3 bases are TGTGCCATCAGAACTGACAGGGCTGGCTACACCTTC.